This entry lists 27 T cell receptor beta chains sequenced from one sample in a study of cytomegalovirus exposure and HLA in healthy donors (dated by TCRdb to about 2017). The library was prepared using the immunoSEQ multiplex PCR assay. TCRdb provides this immuneACCESS table in a form limited to in-frame rearrangements. Some clones are lacking; in checked studies, under half of them reflect an unresolved V gene, and why the rest are absent is not known. The sample table shows 150,000 to 180,000 clones, and roughly 86% are seen once. The ten biggest clones cover 2% to 2.5% of the sample. Sequencing was done on a sample of PBMCs. The receptors shown here come from a human donor in good health.

This chain links TRBV9 with TRBJ1-5, with D maybe TRBD1 (5 bases). This CDR3 has 15 residues. Per germline, CDR1 SGDLS and CDR2 YYNGEE. Between the trimmed V and J ends, which lost 4 bases and 0 bases, there was a span of 11 bases. CDR3 amino acids: CASSKTEYSNQPQHF. As DNA, the CDR3 is TGTGCCAGCAGCAAGACAGAGTATAGCAATCAGCCCCAGCATTTT.

The rearrangement uses TRBV7-8 and TRBJ1-1, with TRBD1 as a possible D gene (5 bases). Germline CDR1 reads SGHVS; CDR2 reads FQNEAQ. The germline V and J ends were trimmed by 2 bases and 1 base, with 8 bases remaining between them. The CDR3 sequence is 14 residues long. The CDR3 DNA reads as TGTGCCAGCAGCTTACCCGGGGGGAACACTGAAGCTTTCTTT. Translating gives CASSLPGGNTEAFF.

The chain joins TRBV27 to TRBJ2-3, with no clear D. Germline values: CDR1 MNHEY, CDR2 SMNVEV (reference sequence). Between the trimmed V and J ends, which lost 5 bases and 2 bases, there was a span of 17 bases. The CDR3 extends over 16 amino acids. CDR3 residues: CASSPIDSLNTDTQYF. CDR3 DNA sequence: TGTGCCAGCAGTCCTATTGACTCGTTGAACACAGATACGCAGTATTTT.

The V call is TRBV4-1, the J call TRBJ2-5, with 10 bases that match TRBD2. J lost 1 base, V lost 4 bases, and 3 bases had no gene match. Germline V gene data show CDR1 as MGHRA and CDR2 as YSYEKL. The CDR3 covers 15 residues. The CDR3 loop is CASSRSGGLQETQYF. The CDR3 bases are TGCGCCAGCAGCCGTAGCGGGGGGCTCCAAGAGACCCAGTACTTC.

This clone has only one observation. The CDR3 sequence: CASTGGSGTQYF. The CDR3 nucleotides read TGTGCCAGCACGGGGGGTTCGGGGACCCAGTACTTC. V usage is TRBV2 and J usage is TRBJ2-5; 7 nucleotides align to TRBD2. J lost 7 bases, V lost 7 bases, and 6 bases had no gene match. The CDR3 is 12 residues long. Germline V lookup: CDR1 SNHLY, CDR2 FYNNEI.

This CDR3 reads CSVEESGQEAFF. For the CDR3, the DNA is TGCAGCGTTGAAGAATCCGGACAGGAGGCTTTCTTT. The genes are TRBV29-1 and TRBJ1-1, with TRBD1 identical over 7 bases. V gave up 0 bases and J gave up 11 bases; unmatched junction bases: 6. This CDR3 region has 12 residues. CDR1 is SQVTM, CDR2 ANQGSEA, per germline. Filled out from reference TRBV29-1 and TRBJ1-1, the complete variable domain reads SAVISQKPSRDICQRGTSLTIQCQVDSQVTMMFWYRQQPGQSLTLIATANQGSEATYESGFVIDKFPISRPNLTFSTLTVSNMSPEDSSIYLCSVEESGQEAFFGQGTRLTVV.

J is TRBJ2-7 and V is TRBV5-8; TRBD1 matches at 7 bases. This CDR3 comprises 15 residues. From germline, CDR1 is SGHTS and CDR2 YDEGEE. V was pared by 4 bases and J by 1 base, with 8 bases of the junction left unmatched. The CDR3 here is CASSHRDSRSYEQYF. The CDR3 nucleotides read TGTGCCAGCAGCCACCGGGACAGCCGATCCTACGAGCAGTACTTC. The entire variable domain, with the rest obtained from reference TRBV5-8 and TRBJ2-7, is as follows: EAGVTQSPTHLIKTRGQQATLRCSPISGHTSVYWYQQALGLGLQFLLWYDEGEERNRGNFPPRFSGRQFPNYSSELNVNALELEDSALYLCASSHRDSRSYEQYFGPGTRLTVT.

The chain uses TRBV7-9 and TRBJ2-1, with 10 bases aligning to TRBD2. Trimming at V came to 3 bases and at J to 9 bases, leaving 11 bases not matched to a gene. The CDR3 runs to 16 residues. Looked up from germline, CDR1 is SEHNR and CDR2 is FQNEAQ (reference sequence). The DNA for the CDR3 is TGTGCCAGCAGCTTGGTAGCGGGAGGTCCTGGCGGTGAGCAGTTCTTC. Its protein product is CASSLVAGGPGGEQFF.

The V gene is TRBV28, the J gene TRBJ1-2; perhaps TRBD1 as D (6 bases). The CDR3 spans 12 residues. From germline, CDR1 is MDHEN and CDR2 SYDVKM. The germline V and J ends were trimmed by 7 bases and 9 bases, with 15 bases remaining between them. The CDR3 DNA sequence: TGTGCCAGCACTCGTAACAGGGAACGCTACACCTTC. Protein product: CASTRNRERYTF.

The chain carries TRBV10-3 and TRBJ1-5, with D hard to call. Trimming cost V 5 bases and J 3 bases, with 8 bases left between them. The CDR3 covers 13 residues. Germline lookup yields CDR1 ENHRY and CDR2 SYGVKD. CDR3: CAISMADNQPQHF. The CDR3 nucleotides are TGTGCCATCAGTATGGCGGACAATCAGCCCCAGCATTTT.

This chain uses TRBV5-1 with TRBJ1-4; 7 positions match TRBD1. The trim removed 1 base at V and 7 bases at J, leaving 7 bases unmatched. Germline CDR1 and CDR2: SGHRS and YFSETQ. The CDR3 contains 15 residues. The CDR3: CASSLLGGEGEKLFF. CDR3 in DNA: TGCGCCAGCAGCTTGCTAGGGGGCGAAGGTGAAAAACTGTTTTTT.

This clone appeared a single time. V is TRBV29-1 and J is TRBJ2-5; 7 bases agree with TRBD2. CDR3 length equals 13 residues. V lost 3 bases and J lost 5; bases outside the gene matches: 6. Germline V gene lookup returns CDR1 SQVTM and CDR2 ANQGSEA. CDR3 sequence (DNA): TGCAGCGTTGAGGGGGGGATAGGGGAGACCCAGTACTTC. Protein product: CSVEGGIGETQYF. The full variable domain, in which reference TRBV29-1 and TRBJ2-5 provide the parts outside the CDR3, is SAVISQKPSRDICQRGTSLTIQCQVDSQVTMMFWYRQQPGQSLTLIATANQGSEATYESGFVIDKFPISRPNLTFSTLTVSNMSPEDSSIYLCSVEGGIGETQYFGPGTRLLVL.

V usage is TRBV27 and J usage is TRBJ2-2, with D possibly TRBD1 on 5 matching bases. The V gene lost 3 bases and the J gene lost 1 base, with 9 bases spanning the gap. From germline, CDR1 is MNHEY and CDR2 SMNVEV (reference sequence). CDR3 length equals 15 residues. The CDR3 nucleotides are TGTGCCAGCAGTTTGAGTCAGGGGAACACCGGGGAGCTGTTTTTT. Amino acid sequence: CASSLSQGNTGELFF.

The gene calls are TRBV5-4 and TRBJ2-7; D gene uncertain. The CDR3 loop spans 15 amino acids. Germline values: CDR1 SGHNT, CDR2 YYREEE (reference sequence). Trimming left V 7 bases short and J 3 bases short, with 20 bases between. The DNA of the CDR3 is TGTGCCAGCCACAGCTTCACACGGCCGGACTACGAGCAGTACTTC. Protein product: CASHSFTRPDYEQYF.

This chain uses TRBV2 with TRBJ2-2, with TRBD1 matching 8 bases. Germline V gene lookup returns CDR1 SNHLY and CDR2 FYNNEI. The V segment lost 3 bases and the J segment 2 bases; nucleotides outside the gene matches: 2. The CDR3 length is 15 residues. CDR3 region: CASSEDRANTGELFF. The CDR3 coding sequence is TGTGCCAGCAGTGAGGACAGGGCCAACACCGGGGAGCTGTTTTTT. Looking up the rest from reference TRBV2 and TRBJ2-2 gives the full variable domain: EPEVTQTPSHQVTQMGQEVILRCVPISNHLYFYWYRQILGQKVEFLVSFYNNEISEKSEIFDDQFSVERPDGSNFTLKIRSTKLEDSAMYFCASSEDRANTGELFFGEGSRLTVL.

The rearrangement uses TRBV18 and TRBJ1-6; 8 positions match TRBD1. Germline CDR1 and CDR2: KGHSH and LQKENI. This CDR3 has 14 amino acids. Unmatched junction bases numbered 3, after V lost 3 bases and J lost 8 bases. DNA for the CDR3: TGTGCCAGCTCACCTGGACAGGGATATTCACCCCTCCACTTT. Protein product: CASSPGQGYSPLHF.

V gene TRBV29-1 combines with J gene TRBJ2-1, with 8 bases aligning to TRBD2. The junction had 3 bases not matched to a gene; V was cut back by 5 bases and J by 0 bases. CDR1 is SQVTM, CDR2 ANQGSEA, per germline. This CDR3 spans 14 amino acids. In DNA, the CDR3 is TGCAGCGTTAGGAGCGGGAGCTCCTACAATGAGCAGTTCTTC. It specifies CSVRSGSSYNEQFF.

This clone has only a few counts. The rearrangement uses TRBV5-4 and TRBJ2-5, with 8 nucleotides matching TRBD1. CDR1 SGHNT and CDR2 YYREEE come from the germline V gene (reference sequence). V lost 3 bases and J lost 4; bases outside the gene matches: 2. CDR3 size: 13 residues. This chain's CDR3 is CASSSTGVETQYF. For the CDR3, the DNA is TGTGCCAGCAGCTCGACAGGGGTAGAGACCCAGTACTTC.

The rearrangement links TRBV5-8 to TRBJ1-1; weak D call: TRBD1 (6 bases). This CDR3 contains 18 residues. Germline lookup yields CDR1 SGHTS and CDR2 YDEGEE. V lost 7 bases and J lost 0, with 25 bases in between. The CDR3 sequence is CASRGLGTSRWVNTEAFF. CDR3 coding DNA: TGTGCCAGCCGAGGATTGGGGACATCGCGGTGGGTGAACACTGAAGCTTTCTTT.

V usage is TRBV9 and J usage is TRBJ2-7; 10 positions agree with TRBD1. Per germline, CDR1 SGDLS and CDR2 YYNGEE. V lost 2 bases and J lost 5; bases outside the gene matches: 10. The CDR3 is 16 amino acids. This CDR3 reads CASSVSRDRGENEQYF. The CDR3 region has the DNA TGTGCCAGCAGCGTCTCCCGGGACAGGGGAGAAAACGAGCAGTACTTC.

The rearrangement joins TRBV5-4 to TRBJ2-7, with 11 positions matching TRBD1. Germline CDR1 and CDR2: SGHNT and YYREEE (reference sequence). After removal of 3 bases from V and 5 bases from J, the junction contained 7 bases not matched to a gene. The CDR3 contains 15 residues. CDR3 nucleotides: TGTGCCAGCAGCTCCCGAGGACAGGGGGCCCACGAGCAGTACTTC. Encoded protein: CASSSRGQGAHEQYF.

V usage is TRBV19 and J usage is TRBJ1-2, with no clear D. Germline CDR1 and CDR2: LNHDA and SQIVND (reference sequence). Trimming pared 4 bases from V and 3 bases from J, leaving 15 bases between. The CDR3 sequence is 15 residues long. The chain's CDR3 is CASSTTEAGYYGYTF. CDR3 DNA sequence: TGTGCCAGTAGTACCACCGAAGCGGGATACTATGGCTACACCTTC.

This clone appeared once. The chain couples TRBV2 to TRBJ2-1, with a possible D match to TRBD2 (5 bases). Per germline, CDR1 SNHLY and CDR2 FYNNEI. This CDR3 spans 15 amino acids. The V gene lost 2 bases and the J gene lost 7 bases, with 15 bases spanning the gap. In DNA form, the CDR3 reads TGTGCCAGCAGTGAAAATGAGCGGTTTATGAATGAGCAGTTCTTC. This codes for CASSENERFMNEQFF.

On this clone: A junction boundary mismatches the germline segment, possibly from a read error. V usage is TRBV5-6 and J usage is TRBJ1-5, with D possibly being TRBD1 (5 bases). CDR3 length equals 14 residues. Germline lookup yields CDR1 SGHDT and CDR2 YYEEEE. CDR3 residues: CASSFRGSSQPQHF. CDR3 bases: TGTGCCAGCAGCTTCCGGGGGAGCAGTCAGCCCCAGCATTTT. Complete variable domain (other parts from reference TRBV5-6 and TRBJ1-5): DAGVTQSPTHLIKTRGQQVTLRCSPKSGHDTVSWYQQALGQGPQFIFQYYEEEERQRGNFPDRFSGHQFPNYSSELNVNALLLGDSALYLCASSFRGSSQPQHFGDGTRLSIL.

The chain has TRBV15 and TRBJ2-3, with D perhaps TRBD2 (6 bases). Germline V CDR1 and CDR2: LNHNV, YYDKDF (reference sequence). CDR3 size: 18 residues. Trimming shortened V by 0 bases and J by 2 bases, and 18 bases separated the two germline ends. CDR3 nucleotides: TGTGCCACCAGCAGAGACCCGAAGCGGTGGGGGGACACAGATACGCAGTATTTT. Its protein is CATSRDPKRWGDTDTQYF.

The chain carries TRBV6-6 and TRBJ2-7, with 11 bases fitting TRBD1. Germline V gives CDR1 MNHNY, CDR2 SVGAGI (reference sequence). The CDR3 covers 16 residues. V dropped 7 bases and J dropped 4; count of bases not matched to a gene: 12. This CDR3 is CASTNQGQGVGYEQYF. In DNA, the CDR3 is TGTGCCAGCACCAACCAGGGACAGGGGGTAGGGTACGAGCAGTACTTC.

The chain employs TRBV5-1 and TRBJ2-1; 13 nucleotides match TRBD2. Germline V gene lookup returns CDR1 SGHRS and CDR2 YFSETQ. J lost 0 bases, V lost 3 bases, and 12 bases had no gene match. CDR3 length: 20 residues. The CDR3 reads CASSSTSGGVSASSYNEQFF. CDR3 nucleotides: TGCGCCAGCAGCTCCACTAGCGGGGGGGTTAGCGCAAGCTCCTACAATGAGCAGTTCTTC.